Listed below are T cell receptor beta chains from one sample, sequenced in a study of identical twins. TCRdb recomputed calls from the 5' RACE reads with MiXCR, one row per CDR3 protein. Of a few hundred thousand distinct CDR3 sequences in the sample, roughly 9.5% were seen once. The same data also went into a second study, on yellow fever vaccine responses in identical twins.

The sample was PBMCs. The source of these receptors is a young woman in good health. Each CDR3 is given with its conserved first and last residue.

TRBJ2-2,TRBV4-3,17,CASSQGIGAANTGELFF
TRBJ2-3,TRBV7-6,14,CASSLWSGTDTQYF
TRBJ2-5,TRBV5-1,17,CASSLAVSGGIRETQYF
TRBJ2-7,TRBV12-3/TRBV12-4,12,CASSPLGGEQYF
TRBJ2-7,TRBV20-1,14,CSASRRAPSYEQYF
TRBJ1-1,TRBV7-2,14,CASSSSRGITEAFF
TRBJ2-1,TRBV24-1,17,CATSDLTPGTGSNEQFF
TRBJ2-1,TRBV5-1,16,CASSAGRTNLYNEQFF
TRBJ2-5,TRBV5-1,13,CASSLPGTETQYF
TRBJ2-1,TRBV4-2,16,CASSQGGGGSYNEQFF
TRBJ2-2,TRBV12-5,14,CASGYYANTGELFF
TRBJ2-7,TRBV3-1,17,CASSQDQLRTGVYEQYF
TRBJ1-5,TRBV20-1,15,CSARDGQGVEQPQHF
TRBJ2-2,TRBV29-1,12,CSVEPNTGELFF
TRBJ2-3,TRBV6-5,12,CATTGATDTQYF
TRBJ2-5,TRBV2,14,CASSERRARETQYF
TRBJ1-1,TRBV10-3,16,CAISDGLAGVNTEAFF
TRBJ1-5,TRBV12-3/TRBV12-4,15,CASSLKEASNQPQHF
TRBJ2-3,TRBV29-1,14,CSVEGGKGADTQYF
TRBJ1-2,TRBV2,14,CASSLGQGLYGYTF
TRBJ2-5,TRBV7-8,16,CASSPTGLRVRETQYF
TRBJ2-1,TRBV12-3/TRBV12-4,13,CASSPNSYNEQFF
TRBJ2-2,TRBV6-2/TRBV6-3,14,CANSGQGVSGELFF